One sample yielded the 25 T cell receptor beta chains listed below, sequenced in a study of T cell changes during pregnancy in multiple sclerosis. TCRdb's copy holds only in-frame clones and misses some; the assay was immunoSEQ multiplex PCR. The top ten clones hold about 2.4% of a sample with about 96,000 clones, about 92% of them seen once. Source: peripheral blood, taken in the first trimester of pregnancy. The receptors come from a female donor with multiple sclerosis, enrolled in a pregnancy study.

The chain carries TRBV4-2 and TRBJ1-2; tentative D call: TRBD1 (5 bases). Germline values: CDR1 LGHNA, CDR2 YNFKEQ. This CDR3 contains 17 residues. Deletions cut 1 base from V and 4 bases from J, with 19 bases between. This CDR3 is CASSQVPGPGFGYGYTF. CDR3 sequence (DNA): TGTGCCAGCAGCCAAGTTCCAGGGCCGGGTTTCGGCTATGGCTACACCTTC.

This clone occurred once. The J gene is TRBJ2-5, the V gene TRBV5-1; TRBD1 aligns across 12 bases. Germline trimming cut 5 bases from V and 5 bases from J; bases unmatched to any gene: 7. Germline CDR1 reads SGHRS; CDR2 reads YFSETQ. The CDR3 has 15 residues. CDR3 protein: CASRSGTGGPETQYF. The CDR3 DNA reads TGCGCCAGCAGGTCCGGGACAGGGGGCCCGGAGACCCAGTACTTC.

DNA of the CDR3: TGTGCCAGCAGCTGGGGGGAGGGGAGCAATCAGCCCCAGCATTTT. As protein: CASSWGEGSNQPQHF. This chain joins TRBV5-8 and TRBJ1-5; D is possibly TRBD1 (5 bases). The CDR3 has 15 residues. Germline V gene data show CDR1 as SGHTS and CDR2 as YDEGEE. V lost 3 bases to trimming and J lost 1 base, with 11 bases between them.

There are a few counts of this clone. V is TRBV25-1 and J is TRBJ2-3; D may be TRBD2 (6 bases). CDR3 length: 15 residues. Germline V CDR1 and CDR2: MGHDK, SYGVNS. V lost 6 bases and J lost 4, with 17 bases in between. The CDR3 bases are TGTGCCAGCAGATCGGAGGGTCTTGTGGCAGATACGCAGTATTTT. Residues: CASRSEGLVADTQYF.

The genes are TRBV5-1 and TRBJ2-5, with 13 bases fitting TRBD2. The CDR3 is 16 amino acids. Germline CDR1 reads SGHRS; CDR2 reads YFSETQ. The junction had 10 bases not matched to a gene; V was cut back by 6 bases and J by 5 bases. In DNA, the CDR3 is TGCGCCAGCACCGGGACTAGCGGGGATATAGGGGAGACCCAGTACTTC. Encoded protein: CASTGTSGDIGETQYF.

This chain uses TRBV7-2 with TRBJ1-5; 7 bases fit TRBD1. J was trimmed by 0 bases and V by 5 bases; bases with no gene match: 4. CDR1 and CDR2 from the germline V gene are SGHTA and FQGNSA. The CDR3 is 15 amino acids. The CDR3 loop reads CASSVTGYSNQPQHF. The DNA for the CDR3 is TGTGCCAGCAGCGTGACAGGGTATAGCAATCAGCCCCAGCATTTT. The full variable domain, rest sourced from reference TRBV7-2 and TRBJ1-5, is GAGVSQSPSNKVTEKGKDVELRCDPISGHTALYWYRQSLGQGLEFLIYFQGNSAPDKSGLPSDRFSAERTGGSVSTLTIQRTQQEDSAVYLCASSVTGYSNQPQHFGDGTRLSIL.

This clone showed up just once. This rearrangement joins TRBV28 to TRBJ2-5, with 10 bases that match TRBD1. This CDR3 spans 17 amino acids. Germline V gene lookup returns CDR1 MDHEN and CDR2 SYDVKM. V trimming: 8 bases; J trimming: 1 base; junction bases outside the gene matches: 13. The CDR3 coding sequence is TGTGCCAGCCACCGAGGCCGGGACAGGGGTAGCCAAGAGACCCAGTACTTC. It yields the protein CASHRGRDRGSQETQYF. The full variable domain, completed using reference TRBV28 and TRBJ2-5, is DVKVTQSSRYLVKRTGEKVFLECVQDMDHENMFWYRQDPGLGLRLIYFSYDVKMKEKGDIPEGYSVSREKKERFSLILESASTNQTSMYLCASHRGRDRGSQETQYFGPGTRLLVL.

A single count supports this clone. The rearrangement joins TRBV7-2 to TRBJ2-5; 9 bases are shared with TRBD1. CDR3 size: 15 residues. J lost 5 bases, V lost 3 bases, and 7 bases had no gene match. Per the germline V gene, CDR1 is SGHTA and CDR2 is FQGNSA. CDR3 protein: CASSFTQGAGETQYF. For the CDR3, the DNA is TGTGCCAGCAGCTTTACACAGGGGGCAGGGGAGACCCAGTACTTC.

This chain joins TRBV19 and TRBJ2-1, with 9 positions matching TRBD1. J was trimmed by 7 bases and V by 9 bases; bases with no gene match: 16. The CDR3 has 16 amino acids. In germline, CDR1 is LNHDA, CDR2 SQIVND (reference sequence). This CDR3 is CASQKAPGTGKNEQFF. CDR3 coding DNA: TGTGCCAGCCAGAAAGCCCCGGGGACAGGGAAAAATGAGCAGTTCTTC.

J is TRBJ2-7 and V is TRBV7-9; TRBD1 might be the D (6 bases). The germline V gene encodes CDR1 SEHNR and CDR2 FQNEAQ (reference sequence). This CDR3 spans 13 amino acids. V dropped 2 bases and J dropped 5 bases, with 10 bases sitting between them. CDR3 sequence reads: CASSLRDTHEQYF. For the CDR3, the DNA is TGTGCCAGCAGCTTACGGGACACCCACGAGCAGTACTTC. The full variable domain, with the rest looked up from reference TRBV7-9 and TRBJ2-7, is DTGVSQNPRHKITKRGQNVTFRCDPISEHNRLYWYRQTLGQGPEFLTYFQNEAQLEKSRLLSDRFSAERPKGSFSTLEIQRTEQGDSAMYLCASSLRDTHEQYFGPGTRLTVT.

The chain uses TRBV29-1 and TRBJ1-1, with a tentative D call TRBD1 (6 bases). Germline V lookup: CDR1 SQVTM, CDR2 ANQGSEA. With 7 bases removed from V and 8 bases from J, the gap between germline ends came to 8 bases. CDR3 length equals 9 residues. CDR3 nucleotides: TGCAGCGCGGACAGCGAAGCTTTCTTT. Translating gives CSADSEAFF.

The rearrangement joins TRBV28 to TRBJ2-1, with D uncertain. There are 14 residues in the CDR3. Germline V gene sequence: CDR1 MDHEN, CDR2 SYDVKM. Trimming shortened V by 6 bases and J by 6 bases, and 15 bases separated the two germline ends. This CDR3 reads CASSPTLTGNEQFF. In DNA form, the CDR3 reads TGTGCCAGCAGCCCAACTTTAACGGGCAATGAGCAGTTCTTC.

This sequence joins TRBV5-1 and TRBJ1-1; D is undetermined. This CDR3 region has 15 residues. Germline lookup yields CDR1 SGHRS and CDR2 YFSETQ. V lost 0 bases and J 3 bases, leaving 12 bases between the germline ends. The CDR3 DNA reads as TGCGCCAGCAGCTTGGTACCGGGGTCGGACACTGAAGCTTTCTTT. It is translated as CASSLVPGSDTEAFF.

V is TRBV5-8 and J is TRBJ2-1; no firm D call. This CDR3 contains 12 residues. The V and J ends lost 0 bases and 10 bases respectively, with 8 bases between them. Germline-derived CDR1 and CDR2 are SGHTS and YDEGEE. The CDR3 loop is CASSLESAEQFF. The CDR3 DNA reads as TGTGCCAGCAGCTTGGAAAGCGCGGAGCAGTTCTTC.

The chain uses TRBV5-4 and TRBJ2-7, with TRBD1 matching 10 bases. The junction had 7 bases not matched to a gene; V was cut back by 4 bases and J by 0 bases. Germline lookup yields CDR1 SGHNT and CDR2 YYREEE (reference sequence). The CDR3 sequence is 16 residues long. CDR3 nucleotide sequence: TGTGCCAGCAGCCGTCTGACAGGGGGCGCCTCCTACGAGCAGTACTTC. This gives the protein CASSRLTGGASYEQYF.

CDR3 DNA sequence: TGTGCCAGCTCACCCTTGGGACAGACCTACGAGCAGTACTTC. Residues: CASSPLGQTYEQYF. This sequence joins TRBV18 and TRBJ2-7, with TRBD1 matching 7 bases. This CDR3 region has 14 residues. The J segment lost 2 bases and the V segment lost 3 bases, leaving 4 bases of the junction unmatched. The germline gives CDR1 KGHSH, CDR2 LQKENI.

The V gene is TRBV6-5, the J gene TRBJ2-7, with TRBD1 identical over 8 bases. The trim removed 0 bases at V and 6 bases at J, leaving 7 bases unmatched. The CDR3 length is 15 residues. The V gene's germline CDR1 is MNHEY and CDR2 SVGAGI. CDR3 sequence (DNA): TGTGCCAGCAGTTACTCACAGGGGGTTTTCTCCGAGCAGTACTTC. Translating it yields CASSYSQGVFSEQYF.

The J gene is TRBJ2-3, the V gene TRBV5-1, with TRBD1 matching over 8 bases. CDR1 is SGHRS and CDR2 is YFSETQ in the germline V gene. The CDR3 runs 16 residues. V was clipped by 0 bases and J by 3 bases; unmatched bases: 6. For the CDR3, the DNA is TGCGCCAGCAGCTTGGAGGCAGGGGGCCAGACAGATACGCAGTATTTT. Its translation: CASSLEAGGQTDTQYF.

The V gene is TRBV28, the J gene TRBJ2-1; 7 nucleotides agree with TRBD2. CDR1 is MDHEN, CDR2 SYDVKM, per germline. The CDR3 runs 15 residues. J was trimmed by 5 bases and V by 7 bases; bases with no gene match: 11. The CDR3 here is CASTLSGKPDNEQFF. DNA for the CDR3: TGTGCCAGCACCCTAAGCGGGAAGCCTGACAATGAGCAGTTCTTC.

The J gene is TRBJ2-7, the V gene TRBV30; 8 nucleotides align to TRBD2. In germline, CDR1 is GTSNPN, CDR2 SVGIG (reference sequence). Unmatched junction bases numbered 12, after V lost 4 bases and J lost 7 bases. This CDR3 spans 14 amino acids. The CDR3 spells CAWTGSGTFVEQYF. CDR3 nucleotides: TGTGCCTGGACCGGTAGCGGGACCTTTGTTGAGCAGTACTTC. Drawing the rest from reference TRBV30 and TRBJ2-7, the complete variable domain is SQTIHQWPATLVQPVGSPLSLECTVEGTSNPNLYWYRQAAGRGLQLLFYSVGIGQISSEVPQNLSASRPQDRQFILSSKKLLLSDSGFYLCAWTGSGTFVEQYFGPGTRLTVT.

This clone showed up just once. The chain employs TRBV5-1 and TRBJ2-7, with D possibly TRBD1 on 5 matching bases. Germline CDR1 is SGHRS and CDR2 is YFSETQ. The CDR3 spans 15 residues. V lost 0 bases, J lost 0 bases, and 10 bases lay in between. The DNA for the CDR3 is TGCGCCAGCAGCTTGGGGGCAGGGAACTCCTACGAGCAGTACTTC. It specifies CASSLGAGNSYEQYF. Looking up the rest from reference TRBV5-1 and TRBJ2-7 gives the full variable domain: KAGVTQTPRYLIKTRGQQVTLSCSPISGHRSVSWYQQTPGQGLQFLFEYFSETQRNKGNFPGRFSGRQFSNSRSEMNVSTLELGDSALYLCASSLGAGNSYEQYFGPGTRLTVT.

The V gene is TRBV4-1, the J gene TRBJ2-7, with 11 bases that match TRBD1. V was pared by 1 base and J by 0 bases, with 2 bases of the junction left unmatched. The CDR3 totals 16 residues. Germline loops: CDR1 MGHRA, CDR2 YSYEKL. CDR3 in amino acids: CASSQGGQGASYEQYF. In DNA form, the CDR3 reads TGCGCCAGCAGCCAAGGTGGACAGGGGGCCTCCTACGAGCAGTACTTC.

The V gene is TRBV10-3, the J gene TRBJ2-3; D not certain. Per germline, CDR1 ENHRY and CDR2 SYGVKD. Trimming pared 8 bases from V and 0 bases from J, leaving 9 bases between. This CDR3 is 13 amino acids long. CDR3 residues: CAIQYSSTDTQYF. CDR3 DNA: TGTGCCATCCAATACTCTAGCACAGATACGCAGTATTTT.

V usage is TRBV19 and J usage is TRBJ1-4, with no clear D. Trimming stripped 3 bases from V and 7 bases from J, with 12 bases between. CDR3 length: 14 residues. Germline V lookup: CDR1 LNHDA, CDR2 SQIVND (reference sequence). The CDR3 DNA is TGTGCCAGTAGTATGGGCAGGTTTGGTGAAAAACTGTTTTTT. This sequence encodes CASSMGRFGEKLFF. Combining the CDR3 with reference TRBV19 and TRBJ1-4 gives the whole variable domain DGGITQSPKYLFRKEGQNVTLSCEQNLNHDAMYWYRQDPGQGLRLIYYSQIVNDFQKGDIAEGYSVSREKKESFPLTVTSAQKNPTAFYLCASSMGRFGEKLFFGSGTQLSVL.

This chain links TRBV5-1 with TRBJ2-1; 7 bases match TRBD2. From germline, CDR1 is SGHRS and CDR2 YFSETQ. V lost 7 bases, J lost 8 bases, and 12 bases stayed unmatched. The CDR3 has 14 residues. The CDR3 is CASHWRERADEQFF. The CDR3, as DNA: TGCGCCAGCCATTGGCGGGAGCGGGCTGATGAGCAGTTCTTC.